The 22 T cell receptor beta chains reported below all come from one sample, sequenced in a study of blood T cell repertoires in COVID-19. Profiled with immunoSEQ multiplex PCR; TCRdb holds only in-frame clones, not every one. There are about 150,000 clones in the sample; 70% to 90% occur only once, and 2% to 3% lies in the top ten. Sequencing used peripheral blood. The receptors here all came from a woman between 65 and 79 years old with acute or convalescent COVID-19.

The CDR3 DNA reads TGTGCCAGCTTTTCAGGGATTAACTATGGCTACACCTTC. Its translation is CASFSGINYGYTF. The rearrangement uses TRBV28 and TRBJ1-2; D perhaps matches TRBD1 (5 bases). The CDR3 is 13 amino acids. Germline loops: CDR1 MDHEN, CDR2 SYDVKM. Trimming took off 8 bases at V and 1 base at J, with 11 bases between the two ends.

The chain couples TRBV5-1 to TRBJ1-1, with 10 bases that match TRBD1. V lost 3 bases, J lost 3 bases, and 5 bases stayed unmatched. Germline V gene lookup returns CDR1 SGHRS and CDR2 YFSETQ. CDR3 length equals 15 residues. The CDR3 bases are TGCGCCAGCAGCTCCCCAGGACAGGGGGACACTGAAGCTTTCTTT. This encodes CASSSPGQGDTEAFF.

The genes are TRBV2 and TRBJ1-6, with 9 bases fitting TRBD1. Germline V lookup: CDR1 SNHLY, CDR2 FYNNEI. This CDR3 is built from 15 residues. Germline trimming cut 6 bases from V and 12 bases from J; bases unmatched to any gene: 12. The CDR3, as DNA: TGTGCCAGCAGGAGGGGACAGGGTATTGGAGAACCCCTCCACTTT. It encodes CASRRGQGIGEPLHF.

In nucleotides, the CDR3 is TGTGCCAGCAGCTTTTTGGGCAGGGGAAGGGGGATAACAATGTATGGCTACACCTTC. The encoded protein is CASSFLGRGRGITMYGYTF. The rearrangement uses TRBV5-8 and TRBJ1-2; a weak D match, TRBD1 (6 bases). The CDR3 contains 19 residues. Looked up from germline, CDR1 is SGHTS and CDR2 is YDEGEE. The V and J ends lost 2 bases and 5 bases respectively, with 28 bases between them. Together with reference TRBV5-8 and TRBJ1-2, the CDR3 gives the full variable domain: EAGVTQSPTHLIKTRGQQATLRCSPISGHTSVYWYQQALGLGLQFLLWYDEGEERNRGNFPPRFSGRQFPNYSSELNVNALELEDSALYLCASSFLGRGRGITMYGYTFGSGTRLTVV.

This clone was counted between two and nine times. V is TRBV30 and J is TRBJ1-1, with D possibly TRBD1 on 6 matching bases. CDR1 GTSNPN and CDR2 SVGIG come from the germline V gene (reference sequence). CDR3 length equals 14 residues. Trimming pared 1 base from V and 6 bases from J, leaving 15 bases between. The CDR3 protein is CAWSARDKISEAFF. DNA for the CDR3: TGTGCCTGGAGTGCGAGGGACAAAATATCTGAAGCTTTCTTT.

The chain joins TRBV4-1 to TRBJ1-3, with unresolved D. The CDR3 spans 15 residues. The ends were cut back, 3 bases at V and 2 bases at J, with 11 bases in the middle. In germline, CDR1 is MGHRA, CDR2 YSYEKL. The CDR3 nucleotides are TGCGCCAGCAGCCAGGGCTCCTGGACTGGAAACACCATATATTTT. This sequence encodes CASSQGSWTGNTIYF.

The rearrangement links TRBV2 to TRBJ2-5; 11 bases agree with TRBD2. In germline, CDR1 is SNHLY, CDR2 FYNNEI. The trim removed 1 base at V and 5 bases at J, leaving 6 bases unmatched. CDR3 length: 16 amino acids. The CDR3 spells CASSEGGTSGWETQYF. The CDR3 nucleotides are TGTGCCAGCAGTGAAGGGGGGACTAGCGGTTGGGAGACCCAGTACTTC.

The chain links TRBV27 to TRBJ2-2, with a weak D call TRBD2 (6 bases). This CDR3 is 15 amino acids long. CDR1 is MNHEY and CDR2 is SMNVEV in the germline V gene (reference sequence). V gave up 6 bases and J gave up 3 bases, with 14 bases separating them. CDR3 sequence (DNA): TGTGCCAGCAGCAAAGCGGGTCGAGACACCGGGGAGCTGTTTTTT. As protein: CASSKAGRDTGELFF.

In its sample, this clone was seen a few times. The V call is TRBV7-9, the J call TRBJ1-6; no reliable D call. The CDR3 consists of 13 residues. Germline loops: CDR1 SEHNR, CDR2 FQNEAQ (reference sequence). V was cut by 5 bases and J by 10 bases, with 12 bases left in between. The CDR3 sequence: CASSPGGESPLHF. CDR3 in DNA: TGTGCCAGCAGCCCTGGCGGGGAATCACCCCTCCACTTT. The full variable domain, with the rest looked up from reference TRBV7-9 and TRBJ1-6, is DTGVSQNPRHKITKRGQNVTFRCDPISEHNRLYWYRQTLGQGPEFLTYFQNEAQLEKSRLLSDRFSAERPKGSFSTLEIQRTEQGDSAMYLCASSPGGESPLHFGNGTRLTVT.

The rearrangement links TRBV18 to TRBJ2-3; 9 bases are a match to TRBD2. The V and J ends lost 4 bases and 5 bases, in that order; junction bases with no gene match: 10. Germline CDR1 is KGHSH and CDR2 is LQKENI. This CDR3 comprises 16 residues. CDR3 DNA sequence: TGTGCCAGCTCACAAAGGAAGCGGGGGGAAATAGATACGCAGTATTTT. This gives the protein CASSQRKRGEIDTQYF.

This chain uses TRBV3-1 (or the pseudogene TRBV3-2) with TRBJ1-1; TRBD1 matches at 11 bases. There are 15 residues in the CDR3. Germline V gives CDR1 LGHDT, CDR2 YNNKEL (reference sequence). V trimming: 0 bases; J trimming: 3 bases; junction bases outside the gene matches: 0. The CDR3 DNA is TGTGCCAGCAGCCAAGAGGGACAGGGGGACACTGAAGCTTTCTTT. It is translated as CASSQEGQGDTEAFF.

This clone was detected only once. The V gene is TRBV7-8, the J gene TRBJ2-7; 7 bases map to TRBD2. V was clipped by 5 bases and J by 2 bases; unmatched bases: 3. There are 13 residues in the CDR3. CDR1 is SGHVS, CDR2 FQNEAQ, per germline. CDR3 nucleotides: TGTGCCAGCAGCCGGGGAGGGCCCTACGAGCAGTACGTC. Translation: CASSRGGPYEQYV.

CDR3 residues: CSVDLSGNTEAFF. The CDR3 nucleotides read TGCAGCGTGGACTTAAGCGGGAACACTGAAGCTTTCTTT. The chain combines TRBV29-1 with TRBJ1-1; D remains ambiguous. Germline CDR1 is SQVTM and CDR2 is ANQGSEA. The CDR3 is made up of 13 amino acids. The ends were cut back, 6 bases at V and 1 base at J, with 12 bases in the middle.

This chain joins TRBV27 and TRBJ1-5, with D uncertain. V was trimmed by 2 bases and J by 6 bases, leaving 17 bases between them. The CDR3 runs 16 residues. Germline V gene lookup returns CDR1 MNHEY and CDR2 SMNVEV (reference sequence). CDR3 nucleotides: TGTGCCAGCAGTTTAGATGGTATGGGAGGAGGTCAGCCCCAGCATTTT. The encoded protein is CASSLDGMGGGQPQHF.

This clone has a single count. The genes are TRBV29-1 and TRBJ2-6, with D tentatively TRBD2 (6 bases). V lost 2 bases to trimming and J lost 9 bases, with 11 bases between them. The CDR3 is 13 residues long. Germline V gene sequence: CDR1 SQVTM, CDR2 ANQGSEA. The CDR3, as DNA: TGCAGCGTTGAACCCCAGGGAGGCAACGTCCTGACTTTC. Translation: CSVEPQGGNVLTF. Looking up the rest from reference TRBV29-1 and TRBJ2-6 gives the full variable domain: SAVISQKPSRDICQRGTSLTIQCQVDSQVTMMFWYRQQPGQSLTLIATANQGSEATYESGFVIDKFPISRPNLTFSTLTVSNMSPEDSSIYLCSVEPQGGNVLTFGAGSRLTVL.

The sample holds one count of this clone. CDR3 coding DNA: TGCGCCAGCAGCTATCTAGGACAGACCTACGAGCAGTACTTC. As protein: CASSYLGQTYEQYF. This sequence joins TRBV5-1 and TRBJ2-7; D is perhaps TRBD1 (6 bases). Germline loops: CDR1 SGHRS, CDR2 YFSETQ. V gave up 3 bases and J gave up 2 bases, with 12 bases separating them. The CDR3 length is 14 residues.

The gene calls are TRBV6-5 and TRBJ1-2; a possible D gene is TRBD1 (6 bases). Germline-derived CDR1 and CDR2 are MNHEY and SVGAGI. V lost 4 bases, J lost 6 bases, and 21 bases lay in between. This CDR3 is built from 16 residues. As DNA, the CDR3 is TGTGCCAGCAGTTTTCTTCCGGGCCCACAGGGAAATGGCTACACCTTC. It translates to CASSFLPGPQGNGYTF.

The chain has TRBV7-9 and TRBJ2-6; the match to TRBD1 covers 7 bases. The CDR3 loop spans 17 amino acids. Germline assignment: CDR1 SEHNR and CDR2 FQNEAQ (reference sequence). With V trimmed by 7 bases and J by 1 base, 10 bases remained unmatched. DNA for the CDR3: TGTGCCAGCACCGCGACAGGGTTTGGGTCTGGGGCCAACGTCCTGACTTTC. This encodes CASTATGFGSGANVLTF.

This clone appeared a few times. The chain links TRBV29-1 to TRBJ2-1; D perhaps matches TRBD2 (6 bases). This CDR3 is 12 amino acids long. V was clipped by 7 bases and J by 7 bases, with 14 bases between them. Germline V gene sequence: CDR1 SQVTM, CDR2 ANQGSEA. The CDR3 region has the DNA TGCAGCGCTCTACCGGGGGTAAATGAGCAGTTCTTC. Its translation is CSALPGVNEQFF.

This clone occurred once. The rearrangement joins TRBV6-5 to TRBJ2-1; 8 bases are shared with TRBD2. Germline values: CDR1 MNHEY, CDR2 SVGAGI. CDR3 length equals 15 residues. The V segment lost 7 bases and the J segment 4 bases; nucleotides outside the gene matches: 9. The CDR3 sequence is CASTSRRGAYNEQFF. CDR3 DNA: TGTGCCAGCACCTCGAGGCGGGGGGCATACAATGAGCAGTTCTTC.

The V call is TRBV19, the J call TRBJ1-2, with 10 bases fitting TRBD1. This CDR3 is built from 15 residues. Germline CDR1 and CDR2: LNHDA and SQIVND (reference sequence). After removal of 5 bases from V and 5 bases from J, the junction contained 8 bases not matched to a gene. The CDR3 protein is CASSPPTGGRYGYTF. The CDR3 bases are TGTGCCAGTAGTCCCCCGACAGGGGGCCGGTATGGCTACACCTTC.

CDR3 DNA sequence: TGTGCCAGCAGTGAAAGGGGGACAGAAAGTAATGAAAAACTGTTTTTT. Residues: CASSERGTESNEKLFF. The chain employs TRBV6-1 and TRBJ1-4; the match to TRBD1 covers 7 bases. CDR3 length: 16 residues. V lost 2 bases to trimming and J lost 4 bases; unmatched junction nucleotides: 7. Germline V CDR1 and CDR2: MNHNS, SASEGT.